This T cell receptor (beta chain) emerged from a study of CD8 T cells in Susac syndrome. Regarding the study as a whole: The study conceded that its TCR sequencing and HLA analysis involved relatively few individuals.

Random-hexamer reverse transcription was applied to roughly 0.5 to 1 ug RNA. The TCR beta CDR3 was amplified by immunoSEQ multiplex PCR across 54 Vbeta, 13 Jbeta. MiXCR, run by TCRdb on the immunoSEQ multiplex PCR reads, gives a single entry per CDR3 protein. Among about 180,000 distinct CDR3 sequences listed, approximately 94% were seen once. Between the trimmed V and J ends, which lost 7 bases and 5 bases, there was a span of 15 bases. This CDR3 region has 13 residues. Germline CDR1 reads SQVTM; CDR2 reads ANQGSEA. The count of this clonotype is one. The antigen remains unidentified. This TCR derives from a human donor with Susac syndrome. Source material: CD4+ T cells from PBMCs. The V gene is TRBV29-1, the J gene TRBJ2-1, with D maybe TRBD2 (5 bases). Written as DNA, the CDR3 is TGCAGCGCAGACAAGGGAGATCACAATGAGCAGTTCTTC. Its translation: CSADKGDHNEQFF.